This T cell receptor (beta chain) appears in the sequencing data of a study of response to subunit inactivated influenza vaccine. TCRdb reprocessed the RT-PCR reads via MiXCR and lists one record per CDR3 protein. The table has roughly 700,000 distinct CDR3 sequences, approximately 14% seen once. The CDR3 extends over 17 amino acids. The germline CDR1 and CDR2 sequences are MGHRA and YSYEKL. Losses at the gene ends were 2 bases for V and 1 base for J; bases not matched to a gene: 4. This chain joins TRBV4-1 and TRBJ2-2; 10 bases fit TRBD2. The origin of this receptor is a man aged 50 to 60 who received an inactivated influenza vaccine. The material sequenced was PBMCs from blood, taken 14 to 15 days before vaccination. CDR3 in amino acids: CASSQPSGGQNTGELFF. CDR3 sequence (DNA): TGCGCCAGCAGCCAACCTAGCGGGGGACAGAACACCGGGGAGCTGTTTTTT.